The next 3 T cell receptor beta chains were all read from a single sample in a study of blood T cell repertoires in COVID-19. Clones were sequenced by immunoSEQ multiplex PCR, and TCRdb holds only the in-frame ones, with some missing. The sample records a few hundred thousand clones, around four fifths being singletons. Sequences were obtained from PBMCs or T cells enriched from blood (not recorded which). The source of these receptors is a man between 25 and 39 years old with acute COVID-19.

The chain links TRBV5-1 to TRBJ2-7, with 8 bases aligning to TRBD2. CDR1 SGHRS and CDR2 YFSETQ come from the germline V gene. The CDR3 is made up of 16 amino acids. The CDR3 spells CASSLIGTRSSYEQYV. Written as DNA, the CDR3 is TGTGCCAGCAGCTTGATCGGGACTAGGAGCTCCTACGAGCAGTACGTC.

CDR3 loop: CASRRTSNQPQHF. The CDR3, as DNA: TGTGCCAGCAGGAGGACATCCAATCAGCCCCAGCATTTT. The rearrangement joins TRBV6-5 to TRBJ1-5; TRBD1 is a possible D gene (5 bases). CDR1 is MNHEY and CDR2 is SVGAGI in the germline V gene. Trimming removed 6 bases at V and 3 bases at J, with 9 bases between. CDR3 size: 13 residues.

The chain combines TRBV12-5 with TRBJ2-5, with D perhaps TRBD1 (6 bases). Trimming pared 6 bases from V and 3 bases from J, leaving 11 bases between. The V gene's germline CDR1 is LGHNT and CDR2 FRNRAP. The CDR3 runs 13 residues. The CDR3 sequence is CASGPQGKETQYF. In DNA, the CDR3 is TGTGCTAGTGGGCCCCAGGGGAAAGAGACCCAGTACTTC.